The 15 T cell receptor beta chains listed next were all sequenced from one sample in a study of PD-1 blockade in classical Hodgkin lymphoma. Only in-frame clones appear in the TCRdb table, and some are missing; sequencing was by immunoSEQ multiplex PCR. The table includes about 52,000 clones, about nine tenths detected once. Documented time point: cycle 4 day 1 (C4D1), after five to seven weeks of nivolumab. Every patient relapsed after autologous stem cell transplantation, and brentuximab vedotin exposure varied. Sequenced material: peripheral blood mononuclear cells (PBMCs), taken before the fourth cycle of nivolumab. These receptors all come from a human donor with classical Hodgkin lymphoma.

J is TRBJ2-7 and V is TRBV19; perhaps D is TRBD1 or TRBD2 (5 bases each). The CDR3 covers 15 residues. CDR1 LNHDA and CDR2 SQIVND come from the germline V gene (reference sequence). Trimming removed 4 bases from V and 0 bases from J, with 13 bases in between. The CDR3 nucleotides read TGTGCCAGTAGTACGAGAGGGGTTGGCTCCTACGAGCAGTACTTC. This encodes CASSTRGVGSYEQYF.

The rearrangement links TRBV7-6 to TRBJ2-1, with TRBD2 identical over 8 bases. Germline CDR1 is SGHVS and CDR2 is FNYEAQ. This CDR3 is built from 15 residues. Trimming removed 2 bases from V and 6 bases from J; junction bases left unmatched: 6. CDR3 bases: TGTGCCAGCAGCTTACGCGGGGGGACATTCAATGAGCAGTTCTTC. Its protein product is CASSLRGGTFNEQFF.

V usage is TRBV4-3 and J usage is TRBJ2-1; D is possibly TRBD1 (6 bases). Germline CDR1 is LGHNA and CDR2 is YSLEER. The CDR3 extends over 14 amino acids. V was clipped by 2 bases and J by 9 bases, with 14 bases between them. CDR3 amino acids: CASSQFGGAGEQFF. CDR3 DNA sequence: TGCGCCAGCAGCCAATTTGGGGGCGCAGGTGAGCAGTTCTTC.

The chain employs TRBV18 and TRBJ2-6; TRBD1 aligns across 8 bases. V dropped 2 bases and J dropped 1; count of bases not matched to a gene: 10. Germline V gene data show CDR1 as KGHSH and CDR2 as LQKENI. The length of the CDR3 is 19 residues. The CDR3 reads CASSPARTGYDSGANVLTF. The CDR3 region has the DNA TGTGCCAGCTCACCAGCCAGGACAGGGTATGATTCTGGGGCCAACGTCCTGACTTTC.

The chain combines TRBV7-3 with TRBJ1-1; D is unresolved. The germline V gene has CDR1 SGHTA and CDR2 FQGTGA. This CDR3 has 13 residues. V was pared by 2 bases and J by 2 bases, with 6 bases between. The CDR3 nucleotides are TGTGCCAGCAGCTTAGGTTCCAACACTGAAGCTTTCTTT. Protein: CASSLGSNTEAFF.

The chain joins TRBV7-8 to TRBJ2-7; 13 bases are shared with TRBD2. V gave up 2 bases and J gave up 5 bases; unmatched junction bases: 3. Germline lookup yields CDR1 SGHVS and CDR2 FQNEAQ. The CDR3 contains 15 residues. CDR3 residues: CASSLRTSGSNEQYF. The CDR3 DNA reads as TGTGCCAGCAGCTTACGGACTAGCGGGAGCAACGAGCAGTACTTC.

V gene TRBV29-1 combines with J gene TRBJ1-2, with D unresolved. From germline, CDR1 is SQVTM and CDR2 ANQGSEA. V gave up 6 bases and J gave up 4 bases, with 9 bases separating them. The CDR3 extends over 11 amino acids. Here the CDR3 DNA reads TGCAGCGTCGCAGGAGTCTATGGCTACACCTTC. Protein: CSVAGVYGYTF.

The DNA of the CDR3 is TGTGCCAGTAGTATAGTGGGGCGACTGAACACCGGGGAGCTGTTTTTT. Protein sequence: CASSIVGRLNTGELFF. This chain joins TRBV19 and TRBJ2-2, with TRBD1 as a possible D gene (5 bases). The ends were cut back, 1 base at V and 1 base at J, with 10 bases in the middle. Germline assignment: CDR1 LNHDA and CDR2 SQIVND (reference sequence). CDR3 length equals 16 residues. Filled out from reference TRBV19 and TRBJ2-2, the complete variable domain reads DGGITQSPKYLFRKEGQNVTLSCEQNLNHDAMYWYRQDPGQGLRLIYYSQIVNDFQKGDIAEGYSVSREKKESFPLTVTSAQKNPTAFYLCASSIVGRLNTGELFFGEGSRLTVL.

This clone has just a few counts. CDR3 in amino acids: CASRTGTIRNIQYF. In nucleotides, the CDR3 is TGTGCCAGCAGAACCGGGACTATCAGGAACATTCAGTACTTC. This sequence joins TRBV2 and TRBJ2-4; 7 bases align to TRBD2. The germline V gene encodes CDR1 SNHLY and CDR2 FYNNEI. This CDR3 region has 14 residues. With V trimmed by 6 bases and J by 7 bases, 9 bases remained unmatched.

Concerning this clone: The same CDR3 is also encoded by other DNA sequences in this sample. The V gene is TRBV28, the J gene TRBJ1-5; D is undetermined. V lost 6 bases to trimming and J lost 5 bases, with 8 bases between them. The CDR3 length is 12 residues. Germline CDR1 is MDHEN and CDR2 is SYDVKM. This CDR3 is CASSLVDQPQHF. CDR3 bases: TGTGCCAGCAGCCTGGTGGATCAGCCCCAGCATTTT.

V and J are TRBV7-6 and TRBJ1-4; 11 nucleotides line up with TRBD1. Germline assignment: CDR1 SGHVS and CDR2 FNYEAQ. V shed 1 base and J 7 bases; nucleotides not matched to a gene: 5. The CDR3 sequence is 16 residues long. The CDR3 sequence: CASSLEVGQGVEKLFF. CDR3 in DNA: TGTGCCAGCAGCTTAGAAGTGGGACAGGGGGTTGAAAAACTGTTTTTT. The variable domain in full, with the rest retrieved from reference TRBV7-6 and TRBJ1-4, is GAGVSQSPRYKVTKRGQDVALRCDPISGHVSLYWYRQALGQGPEFLTYFNYEAQQDKSGLPNDRFSAERPEGSISTLTIQRTEQRDSAMYRCASSLEVGQGVEKLFFGSGTQLSVL.

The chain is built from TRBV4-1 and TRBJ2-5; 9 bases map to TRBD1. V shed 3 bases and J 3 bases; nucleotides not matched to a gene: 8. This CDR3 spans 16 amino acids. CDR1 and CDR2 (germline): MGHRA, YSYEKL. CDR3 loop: CASSHTGTGREETQYF. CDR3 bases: TGCGCCAGCAGCCACACCGGGACAGGGCGGGAAGAGACCCAGTACTTC.

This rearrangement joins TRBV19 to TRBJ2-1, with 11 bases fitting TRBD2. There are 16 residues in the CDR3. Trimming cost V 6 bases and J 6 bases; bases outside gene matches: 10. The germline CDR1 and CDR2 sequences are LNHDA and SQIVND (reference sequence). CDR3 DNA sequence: TGTGCCAGTAGATTAGCGGGAGGGCCCGCAGGCAATGAGCAGTTCTTC. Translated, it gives CASRLAGGPAGNEQFF.

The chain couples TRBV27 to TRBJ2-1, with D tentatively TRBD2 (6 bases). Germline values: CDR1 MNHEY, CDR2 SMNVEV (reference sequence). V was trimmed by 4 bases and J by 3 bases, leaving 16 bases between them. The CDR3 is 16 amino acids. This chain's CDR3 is CASSSPLDYYYNEQFF. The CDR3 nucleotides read TGTGCCAGCAGTTCACCATTGGACTATTACTACAATGAGCAGTTCTTC.

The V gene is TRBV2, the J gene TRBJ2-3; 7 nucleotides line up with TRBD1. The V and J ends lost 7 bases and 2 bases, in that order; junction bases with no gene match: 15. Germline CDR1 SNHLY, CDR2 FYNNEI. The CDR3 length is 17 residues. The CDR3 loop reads CASMTRGRGPYTDTQYF. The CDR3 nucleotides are TGTGCCAGCATGACCCGAGGAAGGGGGCCTTACACAGATACGCAGTATTTT.